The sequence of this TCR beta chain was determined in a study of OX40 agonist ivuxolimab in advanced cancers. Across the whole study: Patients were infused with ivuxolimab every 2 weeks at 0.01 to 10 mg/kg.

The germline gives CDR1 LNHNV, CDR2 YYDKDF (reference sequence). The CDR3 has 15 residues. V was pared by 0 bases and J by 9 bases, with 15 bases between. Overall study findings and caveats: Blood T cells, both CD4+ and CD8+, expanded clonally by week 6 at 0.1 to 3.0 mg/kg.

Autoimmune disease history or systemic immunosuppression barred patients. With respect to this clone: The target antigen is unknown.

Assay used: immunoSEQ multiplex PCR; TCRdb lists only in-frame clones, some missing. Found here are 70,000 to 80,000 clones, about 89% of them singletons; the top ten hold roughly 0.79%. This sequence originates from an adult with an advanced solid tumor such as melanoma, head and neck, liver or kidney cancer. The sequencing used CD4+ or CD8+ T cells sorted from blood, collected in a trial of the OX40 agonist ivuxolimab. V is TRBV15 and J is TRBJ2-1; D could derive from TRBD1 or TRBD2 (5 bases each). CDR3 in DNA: TGTGCCACCAGCAGAGATATGAGGGGTCAGGGTGAGCAGTTCTTC. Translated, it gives CATSRDMRGQGEQFF.